This TCR beta chain was captured in a study of T cells in Graves' hyperthyroidism and ophthalmopathy (dated by TCRdb to the late 2010s). About the full investigation: Peripheral blood was sampled at the time of initial diagnosis, prior to any treatment. To identify TCR V-J signatures that set the groups apart, the researchers used a discovery cohort of about a hundred patients, made up of about 44 with Graves' ophthalmopathy and 57 with stable Graves' hyperthyroidism. Whether ophthalmopathy could be predicted prospectively was tested in an independent validation cohort made up of about 18 hyperthyroidism patients plus 17 patients who later progressed to ophthalmopathy. The 100 discovery patients were divided at random into training and test sets in a 7:3 ratio. Thyroid tissue and blood T-cell repertoires from about six Graves' hyperthyroidism patients were also compared in the study. Once sampling was done, hyperthyroidism patients were given methimazole at a starting dose of 30 mg daily, whereas ophthalmopathy patients were given high-dose intravenous methylprednisolone. The paper describes TCR Vbeta CDR3 sequencing of about 140 peripheral blood samples, made up of under 50 ophthalmopathy patients, approximately 73 hyperthyroidism patients and 17 progressor patients. General study outcomes and caveats: In validation, progression to ophthalmopathy was predicted by the model with 65% to 71% sensitivity and 72.22% specificity, a median of around 5.9 months before onset. Blood samples also contained most of the expanded thyroid clonotypes (frequency above 0.001), which suggests that blood repertoires may reflect thyroid immune responses. Sample size was not statistically predetermined, and blinding of investigators to group allocation was not performed. In cross-validation, a model built on a 13 V-J signature told ophthalmopathy apart from stable hyperthyroidism with approximately 90% sensitivity and roughly 82% specificity, and in testing the same model reached 80%/75%.

A note on this clonotype: The specificity of this receptor is unknown. The junction differs from germline at one of its ends, possibly a read error.

The TCR beta CDR3 regions were amplified from RNA transcripts. The TCR CDR3 was subjected to a first round of RT-PCR using the HTBI primer set and the Qiagen OneStep RT-PCR kit. The libraries were constructed in a second round of multiplex PCR and then size-selected and purified. Libraries were sequenced paired-end with 100 bp reads on an Illumina HiSeq2000. Per the source publication's procedure: Raw data were processed with SOAPnuke, discarding reads with adapters, uncalled bases, mean Phred below 15, or no exact constant-primer or identifier match. High-quality paired reads were merged with COPE v1.2.5, and unique nucleotide sequences were defined as clonotypes. MiTCR v1.1 was used to align clonotypes to the IMGT TRBV, TRBD and TRBJ reference segments. Only V-J combinations with frequency above 0.0001, covering 99% to 99.2% of repertoires, were analysed. A TCS score was defined as the ratio of F50 (clonal expansion) to E x V (chaos), with BLOSUM62-based TCRdist applied between CDR3 peptides within each V-J. Welch's t-statistics and random forest reduced around 520 V-J features to 10 to 15, which were used in a naive Bayes classifier (R e1071). Thyroid-blood repertoire similarity was quantified with the Morisita-Horn index. The public reads were run again by TCRdb, first through fastp at Q25 and then through MiXCR, and only productive beta chains were kept. Records with the same CDR3 protein are collapsed into one entry carrying the most frequent genes and DNA. The V and J calls follow TCRdb's processing rather than the paper's. Here the sample has roughly 700,000 distinct CDR3 sequences; roughly 32% occur a single time. Of the sample, approximately 31% falls within the top ten clones.

Stable Graves' hyperthyroidism was defined as the absence of progression to ophthalmopathy over 18 months of follow-up. Hyperthyroidism patients were aged 18 to 65 years and newly diagnosed, with disease duration of less than 2 months. Any patient with an uncontrolled infection, another autoimmune disease, pregnancy or lactation was excluded. Diagnoses were established on the basis of clinical symptoms, serum thyroxine and TRAb, thyroid ultrasound, and orbital computed tomography. PBMCs were separated from roughly 10 ml of fresh peripheral blood using Ficoll-Paque density gradient centrifugation. Trizol reagent was used to extract total RNA, and RNA quality was then checked on an Agilent 2100 Bioanalyzer. There are 13 amino acids in the CDR3, from cysteine to phenylalanine inclusive. Only the CDR3 DNA stays, 39 bases, in frame from base 1. CDR1 and CDR2, looked up from the germline V gene, are ENHRY and SYGVKD.

Sequenced input: blood. The TCR was taken from a woman in her forties with Graves' hyperthyroidism. The rearrangement combines TRBV10-3 with TRBJ1-1, and perhaps TRBD1 as D gene, on 5 matching bases. This receptor has the CDR3 CASSYSDSFEAFF. The DNA sequence is as follows: TGTGCCAGCAGTTACTCTGACAGTTTTGAAGCTTTCTTT.